This T cell receptor beta chain is drawn from a study of CD8+ T cells in alopecia areata. Study overall: Treated patients' severity was scored by percentage of affected scalp area.

Documented treatment: oral pan-JAK inhibitor, 5-10 mg twice daily. As the sequencing template, cDNA was produced by extracting RNA and reverse transcribing it. The protocol was immunoSEQ multiplex PCR, while the TCRdb copy is restricted to in-frame clones and leaves out a portion. There are roughly 110,000 clones in the sample; around 50% occur only once, and less than 15% lies in the top ten. Germline assignment: CDR1 SQVTM and CDR2 ANQGSEA. CDR3 length: 12 residues. Trimming took 6 bases from V and 5 from J; bases not matched to a gene: 3. V usage is TRBV29-1 and J usage is TRBJ2-2; 7 nucleotides match TRBD1. The TCR originated in a human donor with alopecia areata. Sequencing was performed on CD8+ T cells sorted from blood, taken at week 24, from a patient treated with tofacitinib. The CDR3 loop reads CSVRTGTGELFF. CDR3 DNA sequence: TGCAGCGTAAGGACAGGAACCGGGGAGCTGTTTTTT.